The 6 T cell receptor beta chains listed next were all sequenced from one sample in a study of identical twins. TCRdb reanalysed the 5' RACE reads using MiXCR and keeps one entry per CDR3 protein. The sample comprises about 660,000 distinct CDR3 sequences, roughly 8% of which are singletons, and about 0.98% rests with the top ten. Separately, the same data were catalogued under a study of yellow fever vaccine responses in identical twins.

Input material: PBMCs. The receptors were sampled from a woman younger than 30 in good health.

Here the CDR3 DNA reads TGTGCCAGCAGCTCAGGACTAGCGGGAGGAGAGCGCACAGATACGCAGTATTTT. It codes for CASSSGLAGGERTDTQYF. The genes are TRBV11-2 and TRBJ2-3; 14 bases map to TRBD2. The germline gives CDR1 SGHAT, CDR2 FQNNGV. The CDR3 runs to 18 residues. With V trimmed by 4 bases and J by 1 base, 7 bases remained unmatched.

This chain joins TRBV5-4 and TRBJ2-3; 12 bases agree with TRBD1. CDR1 and CDR2 (germline): SGHNT, YYREEE (reference sequence). Losses at the gene ends were 4 bases for V and 6 bases for J; bases not matched to a gene: 12. The CDR3 contains 17 residues. CDR3 nucleotide sequence: TGTGCCAGCAGCACGAATCTCCGGGACAGGGGGCTGGATACGCAGTATTTT. Translation: CASSTNLRDRGLDTQYF.

A few counts support this clonotype. The chain links TRBV7-2 to TRBJ2-7; 14 nucleotides line up with TRBD2. CDR1 SGHTA and CDR2 FQGNSA come from the germline V gene. V was clipped by 4 bases and J by 3 bases; unmatched bases: 8. CDR3 length equals 17 residues. The CDR3 nucleotides are TGTGCCAGCAGCTCCGGGACTAGCGGGGGAATGGGCTACGAGCAGTACTTC. Amino acids: CASSSGTSGGMGYEQYF.

The chain is built from TRBV28 and TRBJ2-5, with unresolved D. Germline-derived CDR1 and CDR2 are MDHEN and SYDVKM. V was shortened by 2 bases and J by 3 bases, with 10 bases between the two germline ends. This CDR3 contains 14 residues. Here the CDR3 DNA reads TGTGCCAGCAGTTTAAGGCGATTCAAAGAGACCCAGTACTTC. Translating it yields CASSLRRFKETQYF.

The chain is built from TRBV7-2 and TRBJ2-7, with a possible D match to TRBD1 (5 bases). V was cut by 6 bases and J by 0 bases, with 12 bases left in between. From germline, CDR1 is SGHTA and CDR2 FQGNSA. CDR3 length: 14 residues. The CDR3 region is CASRLDMDSYEQYF. The CDR3 DNA reads TGTGCCAGCAGATTGGACATGGACTCCTACGAGCAGTACTTC.

The V call is TRBV10-1, the J call TRBJ2-1; D remains ambiguous. Trimming removed 6 bases from V and 3 bases from J, with 12 bases in between. Germline V gives CDR1 WNHNN, CDR2 SYGVQD (reference sequence). The CDR3 runs 14 residues. The DNA of the CDR3 is TGCGCCAGCAGCCCCTTTGGGATCTACAATGAGCAGTTCTTC. As protein: CASSPFGIYNEQFF.